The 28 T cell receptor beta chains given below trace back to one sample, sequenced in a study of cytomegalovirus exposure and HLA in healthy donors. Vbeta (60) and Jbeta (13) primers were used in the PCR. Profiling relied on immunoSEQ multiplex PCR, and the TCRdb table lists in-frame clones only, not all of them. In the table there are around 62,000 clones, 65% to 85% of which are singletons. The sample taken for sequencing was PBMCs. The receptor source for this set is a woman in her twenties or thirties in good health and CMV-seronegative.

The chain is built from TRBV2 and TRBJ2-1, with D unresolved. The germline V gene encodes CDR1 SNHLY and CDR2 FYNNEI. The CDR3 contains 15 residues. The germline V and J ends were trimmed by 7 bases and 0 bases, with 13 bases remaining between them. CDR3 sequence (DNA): TGTGCCAGCAAATGGCTAGAGAGCTCCTACAATGAGCAGTTCTTC. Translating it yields CASKWLESSYNEQFF. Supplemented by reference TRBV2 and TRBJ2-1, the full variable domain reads EPEVTQTPSHQVTQMGQEVILRCVPISNHLYFYWYRQILGQKVEFLVSFYNNEISEKSEIFDDQFSVERPDGSNFTLKIRSTKLEDSAMYFCASKWLESSYNEQFFGPGTRLTVL.

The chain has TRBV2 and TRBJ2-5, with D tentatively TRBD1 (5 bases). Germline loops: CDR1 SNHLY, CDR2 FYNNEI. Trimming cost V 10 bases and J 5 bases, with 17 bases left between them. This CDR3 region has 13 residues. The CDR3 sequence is CANQLLGVETQYF. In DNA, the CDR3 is TGTGCCAATCAGCTTCTAGGGGTGGAGACCCAGTACTTC.

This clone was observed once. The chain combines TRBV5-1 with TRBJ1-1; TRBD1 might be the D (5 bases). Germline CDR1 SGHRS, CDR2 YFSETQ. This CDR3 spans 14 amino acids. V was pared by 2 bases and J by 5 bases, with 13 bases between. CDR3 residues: CASSFGTGVTEAFF. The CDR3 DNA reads TGCGCCAGCAGCTTCGGGACTGGGGTAACTGAAGCTTTCTTT.

CDR3 protein: CASSVAGIEQYF. For the CDR3, the DNA is TGTGCCAGCAGCGTTGCAGGGATCGAGCAGTACTTC. The gene calls are TRBV28 and TRBJ2-5; tentatively, D is TRBD1 (5 bases). The DNA end is a closer match to TRBJ2-7, so the J assignment may be wrong. The CDR3 contains 12 residues. In germline, CDR1 is MDHEN, CDR2 SYDVKM.

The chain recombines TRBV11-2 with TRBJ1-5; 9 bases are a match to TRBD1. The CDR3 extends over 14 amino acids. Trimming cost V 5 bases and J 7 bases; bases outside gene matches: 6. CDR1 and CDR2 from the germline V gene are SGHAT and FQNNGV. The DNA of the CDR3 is TGTGCCAGCAGCCCGGACAGGGGAGGACAGCCCCAGCATTTT. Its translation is CASSPDRGGQPQHF.

The CDR3 bases are TGTGCCAGTAGTTATAGGCAGGGGTCGGGCTACACCTTC. Protein product: CASSYRQGSGYTF. The chain is built from TRBV19 and TRBJ1-2; maybe TRBD1 (6 bases). Germline CDR1 reads LNHDA; CDR2 reads SQIVND (reference sequence). The CDR3 is 13 amino acids. V lost 5 bases to trimming and J lost 8 bases, with 15 bases between them.

CDR3: CASSLADTGYGYTF. CDR3 in DNA: TGCGCCAGCAGCTTGGCCGACACTGGCTATGGCTACACCTTC. The gene calls are TRBV5-1 and TRBJ1-2; D not certain. V shed 0 bases and J shed 4 bases, with 10 bases lying between them. The CDR3 totals 14 residues. Germline V gene sequence: CDR1 SGHRS, CDR2 YFSETQ.

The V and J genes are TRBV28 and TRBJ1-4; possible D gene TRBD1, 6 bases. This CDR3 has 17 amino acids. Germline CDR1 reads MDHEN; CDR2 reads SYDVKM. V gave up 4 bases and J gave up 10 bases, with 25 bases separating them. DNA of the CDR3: TGTGCCAGCAGTTACCAACCTGTGACAGGTTCTAAGGGAAAACTGTTTTTT. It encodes CASSYQPVTGSKGKLFF.

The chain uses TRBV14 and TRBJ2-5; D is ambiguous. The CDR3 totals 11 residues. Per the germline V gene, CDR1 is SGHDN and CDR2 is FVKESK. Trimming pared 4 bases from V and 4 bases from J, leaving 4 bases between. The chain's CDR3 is CASSLRETQYF. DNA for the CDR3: TGTGCCAGCAGCCTCAGAGAGACCCAGTACTTC.

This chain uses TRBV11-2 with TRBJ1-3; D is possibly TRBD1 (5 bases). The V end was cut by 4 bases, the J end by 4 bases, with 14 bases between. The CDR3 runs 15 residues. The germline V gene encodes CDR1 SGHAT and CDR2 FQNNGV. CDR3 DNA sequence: TGTGCCAGCAGCTCCGACAGTTATCCAGGAAACACCATATATTTT. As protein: CASSSDSYPGNTIYF.

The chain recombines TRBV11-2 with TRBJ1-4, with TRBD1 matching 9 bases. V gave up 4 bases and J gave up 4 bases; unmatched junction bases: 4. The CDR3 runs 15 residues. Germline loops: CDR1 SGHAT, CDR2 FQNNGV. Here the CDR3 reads CASSSRTGDNEKLFF. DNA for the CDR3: TGTGCCAGCAGCTCCAGGACAGGGGATAATGAAAAACTGTTTTTT.

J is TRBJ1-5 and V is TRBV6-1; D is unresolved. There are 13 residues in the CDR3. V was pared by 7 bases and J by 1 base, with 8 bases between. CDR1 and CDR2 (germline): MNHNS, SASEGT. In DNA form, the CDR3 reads TGTGCCAGCACCCCACAGAGCAATCAGCCCCAGCATTTT. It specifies CASTPQSNQPQHF.

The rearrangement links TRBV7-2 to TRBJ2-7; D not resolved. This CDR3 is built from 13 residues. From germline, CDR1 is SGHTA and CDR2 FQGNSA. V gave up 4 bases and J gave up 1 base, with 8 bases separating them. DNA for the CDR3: TGTGCCAGCAGCTACGGTCCTTCCTACGAGCAGTACTTC. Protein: CASSYGPSYEQYF. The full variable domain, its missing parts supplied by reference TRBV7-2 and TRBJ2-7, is GAGVSQSPSNKVTEKGKDVELRCDPISGHTALYWYRQSLGQGLEFLIYFQGNSAPDKSGLPSDRFSAERTGGSVSTLTIQRTQQEDSAVYLCASSYGPSYEQYFGPGTRLTVT.

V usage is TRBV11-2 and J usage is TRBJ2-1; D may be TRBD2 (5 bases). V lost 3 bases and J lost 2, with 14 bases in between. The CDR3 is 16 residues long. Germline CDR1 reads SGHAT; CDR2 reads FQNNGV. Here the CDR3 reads CASSLDVLEAYNEQFF. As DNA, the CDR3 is TGTGCCAGCAGCTTGGACGTTTTGGAGGCCTACAATGAGCAGTTCTTC.

CDR3 in amino acids: CASSDSGLASGPQYF. CDR3 DNA: TGTGCCAGCAGTGACTCGGGACTAGCCTCCGGGCCGCAGTATTTT. The chain recombines TRBV6-4 with TRBJ2-3; TRBD2 aligns across 9 bases. The germline gives CDR1 MRHNA, CDR2 SNTAGT. CDR3 length: 15 amino acids. V gave up 0 bases and J gave up 10 bases; unmatched junction bases: 8.

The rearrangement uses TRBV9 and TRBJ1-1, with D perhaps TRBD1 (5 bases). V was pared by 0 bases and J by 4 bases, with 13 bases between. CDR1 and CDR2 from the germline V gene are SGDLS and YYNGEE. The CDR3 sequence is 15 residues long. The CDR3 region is CASSVEGRGGTEAFF. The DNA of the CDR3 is TGTGCCAGCAGCGTAGAGGGGCGCGGGGGCACTGAAGCTTTCTTT.

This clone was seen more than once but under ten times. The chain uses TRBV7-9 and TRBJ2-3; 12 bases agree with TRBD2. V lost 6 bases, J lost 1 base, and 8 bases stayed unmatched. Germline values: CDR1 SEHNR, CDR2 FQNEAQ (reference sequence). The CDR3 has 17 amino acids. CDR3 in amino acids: CASSPKRLAGGTDTQYF. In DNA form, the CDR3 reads TGTGCCAGCAGTCCTAAAAGACTAGCGGGGGGCACAGATACGCAGTATTTT.

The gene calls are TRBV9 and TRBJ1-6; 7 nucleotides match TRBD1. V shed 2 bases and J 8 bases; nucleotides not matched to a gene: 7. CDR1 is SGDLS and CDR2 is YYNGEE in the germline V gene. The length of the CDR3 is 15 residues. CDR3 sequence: CASSVLSTGDSPLHF. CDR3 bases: TGTGCCAGCAGCGTTCTTAGTACAGGGGATTCACCCCTCCACTTT.

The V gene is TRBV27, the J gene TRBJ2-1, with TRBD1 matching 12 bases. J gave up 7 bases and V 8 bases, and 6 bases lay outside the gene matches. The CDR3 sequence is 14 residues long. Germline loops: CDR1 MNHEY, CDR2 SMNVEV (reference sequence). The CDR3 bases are TGTGCCAGCGGGGACAGGGGGCTCAGGAATGAGCAGTTCTTC. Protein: CASGDRGLRNEQFF.

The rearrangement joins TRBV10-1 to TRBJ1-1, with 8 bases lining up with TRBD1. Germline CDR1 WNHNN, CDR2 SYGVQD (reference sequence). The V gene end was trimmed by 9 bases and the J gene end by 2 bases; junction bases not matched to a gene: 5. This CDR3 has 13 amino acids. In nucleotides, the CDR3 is TGCGCCAGTTACAGGGGGGCTAACACTGAAGCTTTCTTT. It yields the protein CASYRGANTEAFF.

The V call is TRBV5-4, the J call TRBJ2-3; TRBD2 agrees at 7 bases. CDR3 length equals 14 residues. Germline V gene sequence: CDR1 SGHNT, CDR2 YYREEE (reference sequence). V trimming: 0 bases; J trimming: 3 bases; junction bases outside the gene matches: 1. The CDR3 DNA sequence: TGTGCCAGCAGCTTGGCGGGGGGTACAGATACGCAGTATTTT. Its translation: CASSLAGGTDTQYF. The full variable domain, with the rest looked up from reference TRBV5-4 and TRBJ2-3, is ETGVTQSPTHLIKTRGQQVTLRCSSQSGHNTVSWYQQALGQGPQFIFQYYREEENGRGNFPPRFSGLQFPNYSSELNVNALELDDSALYLCASSLAGGTDTQYFGPGTRLTVL.

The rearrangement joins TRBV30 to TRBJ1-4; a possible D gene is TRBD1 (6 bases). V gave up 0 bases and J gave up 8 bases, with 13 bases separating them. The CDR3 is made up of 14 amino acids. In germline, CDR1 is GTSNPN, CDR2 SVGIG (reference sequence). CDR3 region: CAWSVTSGAEKLFF. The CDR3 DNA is TGTGCCTGGAGTGTAACGTCAGGGGCCGAAAAACTGTTTTTT.

CDR3 nucleotide sequence: TGCGCCAGCAGCCAGAGCCATCTACGGGGAAACACCATATATTTT. Translated, it gives CASSQSHLRGNTIYF. V and J are TRBV4-1 and TRBJ1-3; D remains ambiguous. The CDR3 is made up of 15 amino acids. The V gene lost 3 bases and the J gene lost 4 bases, with 13 bases spanning the gap. Per the germline V gene, CDR1 is MGHRA and CDR2 is YSYEKL.

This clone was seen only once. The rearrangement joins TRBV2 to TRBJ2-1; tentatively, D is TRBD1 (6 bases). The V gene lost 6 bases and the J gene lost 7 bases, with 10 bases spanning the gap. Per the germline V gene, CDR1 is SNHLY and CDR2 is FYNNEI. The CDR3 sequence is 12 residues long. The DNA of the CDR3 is TGTGCCAGCAGACAGGGCGGGAATGAGCAGTTCTTC. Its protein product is CASRQGGNEQFF.

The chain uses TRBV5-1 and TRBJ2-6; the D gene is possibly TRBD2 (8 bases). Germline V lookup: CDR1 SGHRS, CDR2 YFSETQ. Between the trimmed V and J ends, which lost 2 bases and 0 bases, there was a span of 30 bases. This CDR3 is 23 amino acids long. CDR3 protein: CASSLEMTGSGGGLDSGANVLTF. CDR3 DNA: TGCGCCAGCAGCTTAGAAATGACAGGGTCGGGAGGGGGTCTTGACTCTGGGGCCAACGTCCTGACTTTC. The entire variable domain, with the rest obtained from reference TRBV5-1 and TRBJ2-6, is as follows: KAGVTQTPRYLIKTRGQQVTLSCSPISGHRSVSWYQQTPGQGLQFLFEYFSETQRNKGNFPGRFSGRQFSNSRSEMNVSTLELGDSALYLCASSLEMTGSGGGLDSGANVLTFGAGSRLTVL.

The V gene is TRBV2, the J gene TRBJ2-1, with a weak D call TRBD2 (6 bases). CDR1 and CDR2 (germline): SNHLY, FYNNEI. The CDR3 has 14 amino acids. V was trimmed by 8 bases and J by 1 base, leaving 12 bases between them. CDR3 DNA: TGTGCCAGCCTGGGGACTCCTTCCTACAATGAGCAGTTCTTC. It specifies CASLGTPSYNEQFF.

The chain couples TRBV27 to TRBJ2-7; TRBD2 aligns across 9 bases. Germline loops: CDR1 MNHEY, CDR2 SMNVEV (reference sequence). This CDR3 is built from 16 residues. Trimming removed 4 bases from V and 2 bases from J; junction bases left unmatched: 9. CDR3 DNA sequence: TGTGCCAGCAGTTACAGCGGGGGGTCGCTTCCCTACGAGCAGTACTTC. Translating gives CASSYSGGSLPYEQYF.

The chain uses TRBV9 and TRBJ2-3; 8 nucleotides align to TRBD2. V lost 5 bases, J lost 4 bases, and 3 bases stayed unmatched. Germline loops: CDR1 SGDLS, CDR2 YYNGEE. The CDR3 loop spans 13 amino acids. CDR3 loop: CASSYSGADTQYF. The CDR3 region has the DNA TGTGCCAGCAGTTATAGCGGGGCAGATACGCAGTATTTT.